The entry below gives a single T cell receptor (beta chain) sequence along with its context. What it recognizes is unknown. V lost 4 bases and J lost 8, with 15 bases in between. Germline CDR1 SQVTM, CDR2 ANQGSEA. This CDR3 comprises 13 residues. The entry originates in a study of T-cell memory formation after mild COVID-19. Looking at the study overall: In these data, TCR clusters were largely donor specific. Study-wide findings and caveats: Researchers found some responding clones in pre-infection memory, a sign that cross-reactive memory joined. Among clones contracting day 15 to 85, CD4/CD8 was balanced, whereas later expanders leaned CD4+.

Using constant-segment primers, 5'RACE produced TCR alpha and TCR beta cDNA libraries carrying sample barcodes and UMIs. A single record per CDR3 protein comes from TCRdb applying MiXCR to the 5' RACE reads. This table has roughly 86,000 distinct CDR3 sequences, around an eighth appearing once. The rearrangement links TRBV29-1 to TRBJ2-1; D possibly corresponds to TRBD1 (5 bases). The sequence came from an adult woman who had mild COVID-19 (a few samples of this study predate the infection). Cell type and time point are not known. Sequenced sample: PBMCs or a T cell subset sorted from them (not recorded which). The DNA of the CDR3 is TGCAGCGTTGTCCAAGGGCGGACATATGAGCAGTTCTTC. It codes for CSVVQGRTYEQFF.